The sequence of this T cell receptor (beta chain) was determined in a study of regulatory T cells in long-lasting Graves disease. The sample holds a few counts of this clonotype. Its specificity is unknown. Findings and caveats of the study: For persistent Graves' patients, TCR diversity was lower than for newly diagnosed ones.

Library construction for TCR beta used iRepertoire HTBI primers and Arm-PCR of CDR3 regions. Via MiXCR, TCRdb re-called the multiplex PCR reads, giving one row per CDR3 protein. The sample holds 360,000 or so distinct CDR3 sequences; roughly 15% are singletons and the top ten take just over 20%. The length of the CDR3 is 14 residues. Trimming removed 4 bases at V and 2 bases at J, with 12 bases between. The germline CDR1 and CDR2 sequences are SGHDN and FVKESK. The time point here: newly diagnosed GD, antithyroid drugs for less than 3 months. From PBMCs, RNA was extracted and then used to make the TCR library. A further study also used this sample, focusing on T cells in Graves' hyperthyroidism and ophthalmopathy. That work states: Diagnoses were made from clinical symptoms, serum measures (thyroxine and TRAb), thyroid ultrasound and orbital computed tomography. A set of HTBI primers served as the primers for a first-round RT-PCR of the TCR CDR3. In validation, the model predicted ophthalmopathy. These predictions came a median about 6 months before onset.

The TCR sequence derives from a woman in her late teens or twenties with Graves disease. This specimen was peripheral blood mononuclear cells (PBMCs), taken at new diagnosis, from a patient treated with antithyroid drugs. V and J are TRBV14 and TRBJ2-7; D is uncertain. CDR3 loop: CASSLRRATYEQYF. CDR3 coding DNA: TGTGCCAGCAGCCTACGACGCGCGACCTACGAGCAGTACTTC. Full variable domain (outside the CDR3, taken from reference TRBV14 and TRBJ2-7): EAGVTQFPSHSVIEKGQTVTLRCDPISGHDNLYWYRRVMGKEIKFLLHFVKESKQDESGMPNNRFLAERTGGTYSTLKVQPAELEDSGVYFCASSLRRATYEQYFGPGTRLTVT.